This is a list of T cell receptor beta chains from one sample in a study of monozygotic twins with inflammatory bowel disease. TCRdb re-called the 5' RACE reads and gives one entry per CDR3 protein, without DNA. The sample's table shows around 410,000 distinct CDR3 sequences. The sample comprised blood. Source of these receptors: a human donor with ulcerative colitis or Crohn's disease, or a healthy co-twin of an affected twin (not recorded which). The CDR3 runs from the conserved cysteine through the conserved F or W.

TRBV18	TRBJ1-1	CASSEGIGTEAFF
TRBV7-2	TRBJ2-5	CASSPGGEETQYF
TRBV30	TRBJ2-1	CAWSTGPYEQFF
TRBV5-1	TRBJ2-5	CASSLQGQGQETQYF
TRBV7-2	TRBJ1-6	CAIKPRGAPEYSPLHF
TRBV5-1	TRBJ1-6	CASSLGVGRAYNSPLHF
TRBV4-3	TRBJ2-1	CASSQDPGLQFF
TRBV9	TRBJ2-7	CASSVGTAYEQYF
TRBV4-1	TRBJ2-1	CASSQEGSSSYNEQFF
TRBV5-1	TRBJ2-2	CASSLYRDTGELFF
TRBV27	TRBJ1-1	CASSLEVGNTEAFF
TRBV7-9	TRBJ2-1	CASSTQGANNEQFF
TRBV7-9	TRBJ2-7	CASSLAVDEQYF
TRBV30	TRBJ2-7	CAWSVIRQGKDEQYF
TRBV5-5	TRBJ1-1	CASSSLYRDRVLNTEAFF
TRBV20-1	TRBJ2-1	CSAPRTSGVSYNEQFF
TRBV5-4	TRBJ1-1	CASKQGALGNTEAFF
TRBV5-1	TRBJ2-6	CASSLTLSGGANVLTF
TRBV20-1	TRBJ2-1	CSAIKDTYNEQFF